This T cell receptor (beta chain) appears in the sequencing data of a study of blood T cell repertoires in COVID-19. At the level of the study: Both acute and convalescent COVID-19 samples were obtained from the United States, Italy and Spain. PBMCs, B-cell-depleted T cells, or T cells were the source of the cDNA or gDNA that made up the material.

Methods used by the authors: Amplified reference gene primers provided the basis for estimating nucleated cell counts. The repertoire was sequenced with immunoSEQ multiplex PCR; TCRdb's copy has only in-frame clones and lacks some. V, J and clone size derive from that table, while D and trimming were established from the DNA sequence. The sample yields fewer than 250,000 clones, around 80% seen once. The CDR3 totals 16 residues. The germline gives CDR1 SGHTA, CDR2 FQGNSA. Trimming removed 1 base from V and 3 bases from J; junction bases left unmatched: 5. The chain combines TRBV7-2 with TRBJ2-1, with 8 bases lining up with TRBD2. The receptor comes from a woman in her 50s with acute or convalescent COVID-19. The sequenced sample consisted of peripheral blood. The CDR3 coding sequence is TGTGCCAGCAGCTTAGATGAGCGGGAGTACTACAATGAGCAGTTCTTC. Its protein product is CASSLDEREYYNEQFF.